Shown below are 24 T cell receptor beta chains from a single sample sequenced in a study of cytomegalovirus exposure and HLA in healthy donors. PCR amplification relied on 60 Vbeta primers (plus 13 Jbeta primers). Sequencing used immunoSEQ multiplex PCR; TCRdb keeps in-frame clones, though not all of them. The profile shows over 75,000 clones, nearly 80% of them singletons. The source material was PBMCs. The receptor source for this set is a female donor in good health and CMV-seronegative.

This sequence joins TRBV6-5 and TRBJ2-3, with 12 bases that match TRBD1. The germline CDR1 and CDR2 sequences are MNHEY and SVGAGI. The trim removed 2 bases at V and 5 bases at J, leaving 5 bases unmatched. The CDR3 contains 16 residues. Here the CDR3 reads CASSYTGTGGKDTQYF. The CDR3 DNA follows: TGTGCCAGCAGTTACACCGGGACAGGGGGCAAAGATACGCAGTATTTT.

V gene TRBV27 combines with J gene TRBJ2-6; D not resolved. Between the trimmed V and J ends, which lost 0 bases and 0 bases, there was a span of 3 bases. CDR3 length equals 15 residues. CDR1 MNHEY and CDR2 SMNVEV come from the germline V gene (reference sequence). The CDR3 here is CASSLSLSGANVLTF. CDR3 bases: TGTGCCAGCAGTTTATCCCTCTCTGGGGCCAACGTCCTGACTTTC.

The table lists this clone with a few counts. This chain connects TRBV29-1 to TRBJ1-1, with 7 nucleotides matching TRBD1. Germline CDR1 SQVTM, CDR2 ANQGSEA. The junction had 7 bases not matched to a gene; V was cut back by 7 bases and J by 2 bases. This CDR3 comprises 13 residues. CDR3 DNA: TGCAGCGCAAACAGGGGACTTAACACTGAAGCTTTCTTT. Translating gives CSANRGLNTEAFF.

The chain uses TRBV9 and TRBJ2-7, with TRBD1 matching 8 bases. Germline V gives CDR1 SGDLS, CDR2 YYNGEE. The CDR3 spans 14 residues. The junction had 4 bases not matched to a gene; V was cut back by 3 bases and J by 2 bases. CDR3 nucleotides: TGTGCCAGCAGCGGAACACAGGGGGCCTACGAGCAGTACTTC. Encoded protein: CASSGTQGAYEQYF.

J is TRBJ2-7 and V is TRBV19; D is unclear. The CDR3 length is 13 residues. Germline V gene lookup returns CDR1 LNHDA and CDR2 SQIVND (reference sequence). V lost 8 bases to trimming and J lost 0 bases, with 11 bases between them. The CDR3 nucleotides read TGTGCCAGTTCCCCCGCCGGCTCCTACGAGCAGTACTTC. Translated, it gives CASSPAGSYEQYF.

This chain links TRBV18 with TRBJ2-5; D unresolved. CDR1 and CDR2 (germline): KGHSH, LQKENI. The CDR3 extends over 13 amino acids. V lost 3 bases, J lost 2 bases, and 7 bases lay in between. CDR3 sequence: CASSPRSQETQYF. The DNA for the CDR3 is TGTGCCAGCTCACCGCGATCACAAGAGACCCAGTACTTC.

This chain connects TRBV6-5 to TRBJ2-7; 8 bases agree with TRBD1. This CDR3 spans 15 amino acids. Germline CDR1 is MNHEY and CDR2 is SVGAGI. J was trimmed by 2 bases and V by 6 bases; bases with no gene match: 9. The CDR3 coding sequence is TGTGCCAGCAGCCCTCCTGGGACAGGCACCTACGAGCAGTACTTC. Amino acids: CASSPPGTGTYEQYF.

This chain uses TRBV7-2 with TRBJ2-7; TRBD2 agrees at 13 bases. Per germline, CDR1 SGHTA and CDR2 FQGNSA. The CDR3 sequence is 18 residues long. With 4 bases clipped from V and 0 bases from J, the junction kept 9 bases outside the gene matches. For the CDR3, the DNA is TGTGCCAGCAGCTCTGGACTAGCGGGAGCCGTTAGCTCCTACGAGCAGTACTTC. It encodes CASSSGLAGAVSSYEQYF. Combining the CDR3 with reference TRBV7-2 and TRBJ2-7 gives the whole variable domain GAGVSQSPSNKVTEKGKDVELRCDPISGHTALYWYRQSLGQGLEFLIYFQGNSAPDKSGLPSDRFSAERTGGSVSTLTIQRTQQEDSAVYLCASSSGLAGAVSSYEQYFGPGTRLTVT.

The CDR3 spells CASSPPAGSSYEQYF. CDR3 nucleotide sequence: TGTGCCAGCTCACCACCGGCAGGCTCCTCCTACGAGCAGTACTTC. This chain uses TRBV18 with TRBJ2-7, with D unresolved. Germline CDR1 is KGHSH and CDR2 is LQKENI. The CDR3 sequence is 15 residues long. Trimming shortened V by 0 bases and J by 0 bases, and 9 bases separated the two germline ends.

The rearrangement uses TRBV28 and TRBJ2-1, with D possibly TRBD2 on 6 matching bases. Germline V CDR1 and CDR2: MDHEN, SYDVKM. The V end lost 6 bases, the J end lost 2 bases, and 14 bases lay between the germline ends. The CDR3 has 15 residues. This chain's CDR3 is CASSIGGATYNEQFF. In DNA form, the CDR3 reads TGTGCCAGCAGCATTGGCGGGGCCACCTACAATGAGCAGTTCTTC.

The rearrangement links TRBV6-6 to TRBJ1-1, with D possibly TRBD1 on 6 matching bases. V lost 2 bases to trimming and J lost 6 bases, with 13 bases between them. Germline V lookup: CDR1 MNHNY, CDR2 SVGAGI (reference sequence). This CDR3 contains 14 residues. The CDR3, as DNA: TGTGCCAGCAGTTACCCAGGGGAATTGTCTGAAGCTTTCTTT. Encoded protein: CASSYPGELSEAFF.

This clone occurred a few times. The chain combines TRBV9 with TRBJ2-7; TRBD1 matches 8 bases. The V gene end was trimmed by 4 bases and the J gene end by 4 bases; junction bases not matched to a gene: 4. Germline CDR1 is SGDLS and CDR2 is YYNGEE. The CDR3 has 13 amino acids. CDR3 DNA sequence: TGTGCCAGCAGCCCCCGGACAGGGTACGAGCAGTACTTC. As protein: CASSPRTGYEQYF.

The V and J genes are TRBV4-2 and TRBJ1-4; a possible D gene is TRBD1 (6 bases). V lost 5 bases, J lost 12 bases, and 13 bases lay in between. This CDR3 spans 12 amino acids. CDR1 is LGHNA, CDR2 YNFKEQ, per germline. The CDR3 loop is CASSTLGGQLFF. The DNA for the CDR3 is TGTGCCAGCAGCACCCTGGGGGGGCAACTGTTTTTT.

This clone was counted only a few times. The chain has TRBV7-9 and TRBJ1-6; possible D gene TRBD1, 5 bases. With 5 bases removed from V and 13 bases from J, the gap between germline ends came to 18 bases. Germline values: CDR1 SEHNR, CDR2 FQNEAQ (reference sequence). The CDR3 extends over 14 amino acids. The CDR3 sequence: CASSPHGHRNPLHF. CDR3 bases: TGTGCCAGCAGCCCCCACGGACACCGGAACCCCCTCCACTTT.

This rearrangement joins TRBV30 to TRBJ2-7; 8 nucleotides agree with TRBD1. V shed 3 bases, J shed 7 bases, and the junction held 2 bases outside the gene matches. The germline V gene encodes CDR1 GTSNPN and CDR2 SVGIG (reference sequence). This CDR3 contains 11 residues. The CDR3 loop is CAWSRGREQYF. The DNA of the CDR3 is TGTGCCTGGAGCAGGGGGCGGGAGCAGTACTTC.

The chain couples TRBV5-1 to TRBJ1-5, with D tentatively TRBD1 (6 bases). Trimming shortened V by 5 bases and J by 0 bases, and 12 bases separated the two germline ends. Germline-derived CDR1 and CDR2 are SGHRS and YFSETQ. The CDR3 has 15 residues. The CDR3 region is CASSSGQYSNQPQHF. CDR3 nucleotides: TGCGCCAGCAGTTCTGGACAGTATAGCAATCAGCCCCAGCATTTT.

The CDR3: CASTSGVAGGYEQYF. The CDR3 bases are TGTGCCAGCACCTCAGGGGTAGCGGGAGGATACGAGCAGTACTTC. The V and J genes are TRBV6-1 and TRBJ2-7, with 10 bases aligning to TRBD2. With V trimmed by 7 bases and J by 4 bases, 10 bases remained unmatched. Germline CDR1 MNHNS, CDR2 SASEGT. CDR3 length equals 15 residues.

The gene calls are TRBV15 and TRBJ1-2; D is possibly TRBD1 (5 bases). Germline loops: CDR1 LNHNV, CDR2 YYDKDF (reference sequence). The CDR3 totals 18 residues. V was cut by 0 bases and J by 2 bases, with 19 bases left in between. This CDR3 is CATSREGGYSTPNYGYTF. CDR3 bases: TGTGCCACCAGCAGAGAGGGGGGGTACAGCACGCCCAACTATGGCTACACCTTC. Looking up the rest from reference TRBV15 and TRBJ1-2 gives the full variable domain: DAMVIQNPRYQVTQFGKPVTLSCSQTLNHNVMYWYQQKSSQAPKLLFHYYDKDFNNEADTPDNFQSRRPNTSFCFLDIRSPGLGDTAMYLCATSREGGYSTPNYGYTFGSGTRLTVV.

The chain combines TRBV25-1 with TRBJ2-7; 11 nucleotides align to TRBD2. V shed 2 bases and J 2 bases; nucleotides not matched to a gene: 5. CDR3 size: 16 residues. Germline assignment: CDR1 MGHDK and CDR2 SYGVNS. The CDR3 here is CASSERASGRTYEQYF. CDR3 sequence (DNA): TGTGCCAGCAGTGAACGCGCTAGCGGGAGGACCTACGAGCAGTACTTC.

The chain couples TRBV2 to TRBJ1-5; perhaps TRBD1 as D (5 bases). Per the germline V gene, CDR1 is SNHLY and CDR2 is FYNNEI. Trimming shortened V by 4 bases and J by 6 bases, and 19 bases separated the two germline ends. The CDR3 has 16 amino acids. The CDR3 protein is CASSGPRDMRSQPQHF. In nucleotides, the CDR3 is TGTGCCAGCAGTGGGCCCAGGGATATGAGGAGTCAGCCCCAGCATTTT.

The count of this clone is one. The sample has other DNA sequences that encode this CDR3 too. The V gene is TRBV6-5, the J gene TRBJ1-6; D gene uncertain. V was cut by 6 bases and J by 10 bases, with 10 bases left in between. This CDR3 region has 12 residues. Germline V gene data show CDR1 as MNHEY and CDR2 as SVGAGI. CDR3: CASSPSGSPLHF. The CDR3 DNA sequence: TGTGCCAGCAGCCCTTCTGGCTCACCCCTCCACTTT.

The rearrangement joins TRBV6-4 to TRBJ2-1; TRBD2 matches at 10 bases. This CDR3 is built from 15 residues. The trim removed 5 bases at V and 7 bases at J, leaving 8 bases unmatched. Germline V gene lookup returns CDR1 MRHNA and CDR2 SNTAGT. CDR3 residues: CASSPSGRIRNEQFF. CDR3 nucleotide sequence: TGTGCCAGCAGTCCTAGCGGGAGAATTCGGAATGAGCAGTTCTTC.

This clone turned up a few times. The chain carries TRBV7-9 and TRBJ2-1; 8 bases are a match to TRBD2. This CDR3 spans 14 amino acids. With V trimmed by 4 bases and J by 11 bases, 10 bases remained unmatched. CDR1 is SEHNR, CDR2 FQNEAQ, per germline (reference sequence). The CDR3 is CASSSLAGWPKQFF. The CDR3 region has the DNA TGTGCCAGCAGCTCCTTAGCGGGGTGGCCGAAGCAGTTCTTC. The entire variable domain, with the rest obtained from reference TRBV7-9 and TRBJ2-1, is as follows: DTGVSQNPRHKITKRGQNVTFRCDPISEHNRLYWYRQTLGQGPEFLTYFQNEAQLEKSRLLSDRFSAERPKGSFSTLEIQRTEQGDSAMYLCASSSLAGWPKQFFGPGTRLTVL.

The CDR3 is CASSEDSYNSPLHF. Here the CDR3 DNA reads TGTGCCAGCTCAGAAGACAGCTATAATTCACCCCTCCACTTT. This chain uses TRBV18 with TRBJ1-6; TRBD1 might be the D (5 bases). CDR3 length: 14 amino acids. Germline V gene sequence: CDR1 KGHSH, CDR2 LQKENI. With 5 bases removed from V and 3 bases from J, the gap between germline ends came to 8 bases.